Following are 15 T cell receptor beta chains from one sample sequenced in a study of T-cell reconstitution after alpha-beta-depleted transplantation in children (dated by TCRdb to the mid-2010s). The sample's treatment or condition label, in plain terms: allogeneic hematopoietic cell transplantation with graft depleted of TCRalphabeta T cells and CD19 B cells. The library was prepared using PCR. The listed sequencing device is Illumina HiSeq 2500. Molecular barcoding was employed in the preparation of TCR libraries, with unique molecular identifiers being used to normalize TCRbeta repertoire quantification. TCRdb cleaned the public reads at Q25 with fastp, built clones with MiXCR and kept in-frame beta chains. When rows share a CDR3 protein, they turn into one entry using the most common DNA and genes. Counted in this sample were 530,000 or so distinct CDR3 sequences; 20% to 30% of them appeared once. The ten top clones hold about 35% of the sample.

The sample consisted of PBMCs, taken before TCRalphabeta/CD19-depleted stem cell transplant. The receptors originated from a boy in the first two years of life with Wiskott-Aldrich syndrome, due to receive a stem cell transplant.

V is TRBV7-8 and J is TRBJ2-3; D possibly corresponds to TRBD2 (6 bases). Germline loops: CDR1 SGHVS, CDR2 FQNEAQ. This CDR3 is built from 14 residues. The ends were cut back, 8 bases at V and 0 bases at J, with 12 bases in the middle. The CDR3 DNA is TGTGCCAGCGGCTCTAGCGTTAGCACAGATACGCAGTATTTT. This translates into CASGSSVSTDTQYF.

The chain has TRBV5-1 and TRBJ2-7; 7 bases match TRBD1. The junction had 21 bases not matched to a gene; V was cut back by 1 base and J by 2 bases. Germline CDR1 and CDR2: SGHRS and YFSETQ. The CDR3 totals 20 residues. The chain's CDR3 is CASSLRPPDRVMGQPYEQYF. For the CDR3, the DNA is TGCGCCAGCAGCTTGAGACCCCCAGACCGAGTGATGGGACAGCCCTACGAGCAGTACTTC.

The CDR3 DNA sequence: TGTGCCAGCAGTTACGGGGGGACCCAAACCTACGAGCAGTACTTC. Translating it yields CASSYGGTQTYEQYF. The chain combines TRBV6-5 with TRBJ2-7, with a weak D call TRBD2 (6 bases). This CDR3 has 15 amino acids. The V gene's germline CDR1 is MNHEY and CDR2 SVGAGI. Trimming shortened V by 2 bases and J by 2 bases, and 13 bases separated the two germline ends.

This clonotype occurred a few times. The CDR3 sequence: CATKASGNLHNEQFF. The DNA of the CDR3 is TGTGCCACCAAGGCTAGCGGGAACCTTCACAATGAGCAGTTCTTC. V is TRBV24-1 and J is TRBJ2-1, with 9 bases lining up with TRBD2. The V gene end was trimmed by 8 bases and the J gene end by 5 bases; junction bases not matched to a gene: 9. The CDR3 runs 15 residues. CDR1 is KGHDR, CDR2 SFDVKD, per germline.

A few counts support this clonotype. The J gene is TRBJ2-1, the V gene TRBV4-1, with 14 bases that match TRBD2. CDR1 is MGHRA, CDR2 YSYEKL, per germline. Losses at the gene ends were 4 bases for V and 5 bases for J; bases not matched to a gene: 7. This CDR3 comprises 17 residues. This chain's CDR3 is CASSRPMGLAGDNEQFF. The CDR3 nucleotides are TGCGCCAGCAGCCGACCAATGGGACTAGCGGGGGACAATGAGCAGTTCTTC.

This clonotype came up a few times. The rearrangement uses TRBV12-3 or TRBV12-4 and TRBJ2-3; D ambiguous. The CDR3 is 16 residues long. Trimming took 3 bases from V and 1 from J, leaving 14 bases between them. CDR3 nucleotides: TGTGCCAGCAGTTTTCGAGCTGTCGCGGGCACAGATACGCAGTATTTT. Translation gives CASSFRAVAGTDTQYF.

This chain links TRBV7-6 with TRBJ2-7; possibly TRBD1 for D (6 bases). The CDR3 is 17 amino acids. In germline, CDR1 is SGHVS, CDR2 FNYEAQ. V lost 0 bases and J lost 6, with 21 bases in between. CDR3 amino acids: CASSLAPGPRGLGEQYF. The CDR3 region has the DNA TGTGCCAGCAGCTTAGCCCCGGGTCCCAGGGGATTAGGCGAGCAGTACTTC.

V gene TRBV10-3 combines with J gene TRBJ2-2; 11 nucleotides agree with TRBD2. The CDR3 loop spans 17 amino acids. V shed 7 bases, J shed 2 bases, and the junction held 9 bases outside the gene matches. Germline V gives CDR1 ENHRY, CDR2 SYGVKD. CDR3 sequence reads: CAITGGLADGNTGELFF. In DNA form, the CDR3 reads TGTGCCATCACAGGGGGACTAGCGGATGGAAACACCGGGGAGCTGTTTTTT.

The chain is built from TRBV28 and TRBJ2-3; the D gene is possibly TRBD2 (7 bases). Germline CDR1 MDHEN, CDR2 SYDVKM. The CDR3 runs 16 residues. Trimming removed 5 bases from V and 5 bases from J, with 20 bases in between. CDR3 amino acids: CASSPEGEGSRDTQYF. Written as DNA, the CDR3 is TGTGCCAGCAGTCCTGAGGGGGAGGGGTCCCGAGATACGCAGTATTTT.

The sample holds a few counts of this clonotype. The gene calls are TRBV29-1 and TRBJ2-5; D is perhaps TRBD2 (5 bases). V was cut by 7 bases and J by 4 bases, with 13 bases left in between. From germline, CDR1 is SQVTM and CDR2 ANQGSEA. CDR3 length: 12 residues. Here the CDR3 DNA reads TGCAGCGCCGGAGGACCAGGAGAGACCCAGTACTTC. As protein: CSAGGPGETQYF.

This clonotype was recorded a few times. The genes are TRBV7-8 and TRBJ2-5; TRBD1 matches at 7 bases. Per the germline V gene, CDR1 is SGHVS and CDR2 is FQNEAQ. The CDR3 contains 15 residues. The J segment lost 5 bases and the V segment lost 5 bases, leaving 11 bases of the junction unmatched. DNA of the CDR3: TGTGCCAGCAGCCCTAGACAGGGTACGGGGGAGACCCAGTACTTC. It is translated as CASSPRQGTGETQYF.

This chain joins TRBV4-1 and TRBJ2-4; D might be TRBD2 (6 bases). CDR1 and CDR2 (germline): MGHRA, YSYEKL. This CDR3 has 17 residues. The V end was cut by 0 bases, the J end by 3 bases, with 15 bases between. Written as DNA, the CDR3 is TGCGCCAGCAGCCAAGACTGGGCGGGGAAAGGCAAAAACATTCAGTACTTC. Translation: CASSQDWAGKGKNIQYF.

The chain employs TRBV29-1 and TRBJ2-1, with 9 nucleotides matching TRBD2. Trimming at V came to 2 bases and at J to 8 bases, leaving 10 bases not matched to a gene. Germline assignment: CDR1 SQVTM and CDR2 ANQGSEA. The CDR3 spans 15 residues. For the CDR3, the DNA is TGCAGCGTTGAAAAGGGGGAGACTAGCGGAGATGAGCAGTTCTTC. Translation: CSVEKGETSGDEQFF.

This clonotype has more than one count but fewer than ten. V and J are TRBV10-3 and TRBJ2-1; TRBD2 agrees at 13 bases. The CDR3 extends over 15 amino acids. The germline V gene has CDR1 ENHRY and CDR2 SYGVKD. The ends lost 5 bases at V and 3 bases at J; junction bases unmatched: 1. The CDR3 loop is CAISTSGRDYNEQFF. The CDR3 region has the DNA TGTGCCATCAGTACTAGCGGGAGGGACTACAATGAGCAGTTCTTC.

This clonotype was counted a few times. This rearrangement joins TRBV5-1 to TRBJ2-1; no definite D call. In germline, CDR1 is SGHRS, CDR2 YFSETQ. The V gene lost 1 base and the J gene lost 0 bases, with 11 bases spanning the gap. The CDR3 extends over 16 amino acids. The CDR3 reads CASSLPGPSSYNEQFF. DNA for the CDR3: TGCGCCAGCAGCTTGCCCGGCCCAAGCTCCTACAATGAGCAGTTCTTC.